These 21 T cell receptor beta chains were all obtained from the same sample, sequenced in a study of blood T cell repertoires in COVID-19. Profiling relied on immunoSEQ multiplex PCR, and the TCRdb table lists in-frame clones only, not all of them. The sample comprises over 150,000 clones, 70% to 90% of which are singletons, and 2.5% to 3% rests with the top ten. Sequenced input: peripheral blood. The source is a woman older than 75 with COVID-19, enrolled during active disease.

V is TRBV19 and J is TRBJ2-7, with D possibly matching TRBD1 (8 bases). This CDR3 has 15 amino acids. V dropped 7 bases and J dropped 1 base, with 17 bases sitting between them. The germline CDR1 and CDR2 sequences are LNHDA and SQIVND (reference sequence). The CDR3 protein is CASTTQGGGSYEQYF. In DNA, the CDR3 is TGTGCCAGTACTACACAGGGGGGGGGATCCTACGAGCAGTACTTC. Drawing the rest from reference TRBV19 and TRBJ2-7, the complete variable domain is DGGITQSPKYLFRKEGQNVTLSCEQNLNHDAMYWYRQDPGQGLRLIYYSQIVNDFQKGDIAEGYSVSREKKESFPLTVTSAQKNPTAFYLCASTTQGGGSYEQYFGPGTRLTVT.

V usage is TRBV5-4 and J usage is TRBJ2-1; weak D call: TRBD2 (6 bases). CDR1 and CDR2 from the germline V gene are SGHNT and YYREEE (reference sequence). This CDR3 is built from 16 residues. Trimming removed 4 bases from V and 0 bases from J, with 14 bases in between. CDR3 sequence reads: CASSPSVGSSYNEQFF. The CDR3 coding sequence is TGTGCCAGCAGCCCCAGCGTCGGGAGCTCCTACAATGAGCAGTTCTTC. The full variable domain, with the rest looked up from reference TRBV5-4 and TRBJ2-1, is ETGVTQSPTHLIKTRGQQVTLRCSSQSGHNTVSWYQQALGQGPQFIFQYYREEENGRGNFPPRFSGLQFPNYSSELNVNALELDDSALYLCASSPSVGSSYNEQFFGPGTRLTVL.

The CDR3 nucleotides are TGCGCCAGCAGCGACGAAGGGGGTGGCTACACCTTC. Translated, it gives CASSDEGGGYTF. The chain uses TRBV5-1 and TRBJ1-2; weak D call: TRBD1 (6 bases). The V gene's germline CDR1 is SGHRS and CDR2 YFSETQ. CDR3 length: 12 amino acids. Trimming removed 4 bases from V and 7 bases from J, with 11 bases in between.

This chain connects TRBV4-2 to TRBJ1-6; D possibly corresponds to TRBD1 (5 bases). The CDR3 is made up of 16 amino acids. Germline V gene sequence: CDR1 LGHNA, CDR2 YNFKEQ. The V gene lost 0 bases and the J gene lost 7 bases, with 13 bases spanning the gap. CDR3 sequence: CASSQDLAGSNSPLHF. The CDR3 bases are TGTGCCAGCAGCCAAGATTTGGCAGGGTCGAATTCACCCCTCCACTTT.

The chain links TRBV28 to TRBJ2-1; 9 bases agree with TRBD2. Germline trimming cut 5 bases from V and 10 bases from J; bases unmatched to any gene: 18. This CDR3 is built from 17 residues. Germline V lookup: CDR1 MDHEN, CDR2 SYDVKM. The CDR3 loop reads CASSLSGSGLATPEQFF. CDR3 DNA sequence: TGTGCCAGCAGTCTATCGGGCTCGGGACTAGCCACCCCCGAGCAGTTCTTC.

This clone was detected once. Additional DNA sequences in this sample encode the identical CDR3. The chain combines TRBV14 with TRBJ1-6; 9 nucleotides match TRBD1. V lost 4 bases and J lost 11; bases outside the gene matches: 6. Germline V gives CDR1 SGHDN, CDR2 FVKESK. This CDR3 has 14 residues. CDR3 coding DNA: TGTGCCAGCAGCCCAGGACAGGGGTTTGCACCCCTCCACTTT. This translates into CASSPGQGFAPLHF.

The gene calls are TRBV3-1 (or the pseudogene TRBV3-2) and TRBJ1-3, with a weak D call TRBD1 (5 bases). CDR3 length equals 17 residues. CDR1 is LGHDT, CDR2 YNNKEL, per germline (reference sequence). V was clipped by 0 bases and J by 3 bases, with 15 bases between them. CDR3 DNA: TGTGCCAGCAGCCAAGATCACAGACAGAGAATTGGAAACACCATATATTTT. It is translated as CASSQDHRQRIGNTIYF.

V gene TRBV5-6 combines with J gene TRBJ1-1; 11 bases map to TRBD1. The CDR3 has 15 residues. Germline V lookup: CDR1 SGHDT, CDR2 YYEEEE. V was clipped by 4 bases and J by 5 bases; unmatched bases: 7. The CDR3 loop is CASSPGTGGLTEAFF. In nucleotides, the CDR3 is TGTGCCAGCAGCCCCGGGACAGGGGGTTTGACTGAAGCTTTCTTT.

Concerning this clone: Germline is not matched at one junction end, which may reflect a read error. The chain has TRBV7-8 and TRBJ2-7; 13 bases align to TRBD2. The CDR3 extends over 12 amino acids. CDR1 and CDR2 from the germline V gene are SGHVS and FQNEAQ. Written as DNA, the CDR3 is TGTGCCAGCAGCCCGGGGACTAGCGGGATGTTCTTC. This encodes CASSPGTSGMFF.

The chain is built from TRBV28 and TRBJ1-5, with 7 bases aligning to TRBD1. The CDR3 consists of 18 residues. Trimming cost V 4 bases and J 1 base; bases outside gene matches: 13. Looked up from germline, CDR1 is MDHEN and CDR2 is SYDVKM. The CDR3 protein is CASSSPMLQTGSNQPQHF. The CDR3 DNA reads as TGTGCCAGCAGTTCGCCGATGCTCCAGACAGGGAGCAATCAGCCCCAGCATTTT.

This clone showed up just a few times. The chain employs TRBV20-1 and TRBJ1-5; 10 bases match TRBD1. CDR1 and CDR2 (germline): DFQATT, SNEGSKA (reference sequence). With V trimmed by 3 bases and J by 6 bases, 14 bases remained unmatched. The CDR3 extends over 17 amino acids. The CDR3 loop reads CSASHRTGGRFRQPQHF. DNA of the CDR3: TGCAGTGCTAGTCATCGGACAGGGGGACGGTTTCGTCAGCCCCAGCATTTT.

The chain combines TRBV6-1 with TRBJ1-2, with D uncertain. The germline V gene has CDR1 MNHNS and CDR2 SASEGT. Trimming took 4 bases from V and 4 from J, leaving 19 bases between them. The CDR3 sequence is 16 residues long. The CDR3 sequence is CASSASRLGSLYGYTF. The CDR3 bases are TGTGCCAGCAGTGCCAGCCGACTCGGGAGTCTCTATGGCTACACCTTC.

Note on this clone: This sample also contains other DNA sequences that code for the same CDR3. The chain employs TRBV28 and TRBJ1-2, with D possibly being TRBD1 (5 bases). Germline CDR1 is MDHEN and CDR2 is SYDVKM. Trimming stripped 3 bases from V and 5 bases from J, with 10 bases between. The length of the CDR3 is 13 residues. The CDR3 DNA follows: TGTGCCAGCAGTTTCCAGGGAGGGTATGGCTACACCTTC. Encoded protein: CASSFQGGYGYTF.

In this sample, this clone turned up once. The V gene is TRBV28, the J gene TRBJ1-6; tentative D call: TRBD1 (6 bases). This CDR3 is built from 12 residues. V lost 6 bases to trimming and J lost 10 bases, with 10 bases between them. CDR1 and CDR2 from the germline V gene are MDHEN and SYDVKM. Here the CDR3 DNA reads TGTGCCAGCAGAGGGGGTGGATCACCCCTCCACTTT. It codes for CASRGGGSPLHF.

This clone was found a few times. The chain has TRBV12-3 or TRBV12-4 and TRBJ1-2; D might be TRBD1 (6 bases). Trimming stripped 6 bases from V and 4 bases from J, with 12 bases between. The CDR3 is 13 amino acids. Written as DNA, the CDR3 is TGTGCCAGCAGCGCAGGGGCAGCCTATGGCTACACCTTC. Its protein product is CASSAGAAYGYTF.

The rearrangement links TRBV28 to TRBJ2-1; 10 positions match TRBD2. Germline V lookup: CDR1 MDHEN, CDR2 SYDVKM. V lost 6 bases and J lost 3; bases outside the gene matches: 8. The CDR3 loop spans 16 amino acids. DNA of the CDR3: TGTGCCAGCAGCATTCATAGCGGGAGGCTCTACAATGAGCAGTTCTTC. Its protein is CASSIHSGRLYNEQFF.

The chain employs TRBV9 and TRBJ2-3; D is unclear. In germline, CDR1 is SGDLS, CDR2 YYNGEE. This CDR3 has 18 residues. V lost 3 bases to trimming and J lost 9 bases, with 29 bases between them. CDR3 residues: CASSDPLTPSPAGPTQYF. CDR3 DNA sequence: TGTGCCAGCAGCGATCCTTTAACTCCATCACCCGCTGGTCCGACGCAGTATTTT.

The rearrangement uses TRBV7-9 and TRBJ2-2, with 8 bases lining up with TRBD2. The J segment lost 3 bases and the V segment lost 5 bases, leaving 8 bases of the junction unmatched. The CDR3 consists of 16 residues. CDR1 SEHNR and CDR2 FQNEAQ come from the germline V gene (reference sequence). Here the CDR3 reads CASSPSGSGYTGELFF. DNA of the CDR3: TGTGCCAGCAGCCCCAGCGGGAGCGGTTACACCGGGGAGCTGTTTTTT.

The CDR3 loop is CASSSILAGTYEQYF. The CDR3 DNA reads TGTGCCAGCAGCTCGATCCTAGCGGGAACCTACGAGCAGTACTTC. The chain uses TRBV11-2 and TRBJ2-7, with 9 bases that match TRBD2. This CDR3 has 15 amino acids. The J segment lost 2 bases and the V segment lost 4 bases, leaving 6 bases of the junction unmatched. Looked up from germline, CDR1 is SGHAT and CDR2 is FQNNGV.

The DNA of the CDR3 is TGCGCCAGCAGCTTGGGAGGGAACACCGGGGAGCTGTTTTTT. This gives the protein CASSLGGNTGELFF. The V and J genes are TRBV5-1 and TRBJ2-2, with unresolved D. Trimming took 0 bases from V and 1 from J, leaving 4 bases between them. The CDR3 spans 14 residues. Looked up from germline, CDR1 is SGHRS and CDR2 is YFSETQ.

V is TRBV27 and J is TRBJ1-2; D unclear. V was clipped by 7 bases and J by 3 bases, with 12 bases between them. CDR1 and CDR2 from the germline V gene are MNHEY and SMNVEV (reference sequence). This CDR3 has 13 amino acids. Written as DNA, the CDR3 is TGTGCCAGCAAGGAGGGCCTGGACTATGGCTACACCTTC. It translates to CASKEGLDYGYTF.